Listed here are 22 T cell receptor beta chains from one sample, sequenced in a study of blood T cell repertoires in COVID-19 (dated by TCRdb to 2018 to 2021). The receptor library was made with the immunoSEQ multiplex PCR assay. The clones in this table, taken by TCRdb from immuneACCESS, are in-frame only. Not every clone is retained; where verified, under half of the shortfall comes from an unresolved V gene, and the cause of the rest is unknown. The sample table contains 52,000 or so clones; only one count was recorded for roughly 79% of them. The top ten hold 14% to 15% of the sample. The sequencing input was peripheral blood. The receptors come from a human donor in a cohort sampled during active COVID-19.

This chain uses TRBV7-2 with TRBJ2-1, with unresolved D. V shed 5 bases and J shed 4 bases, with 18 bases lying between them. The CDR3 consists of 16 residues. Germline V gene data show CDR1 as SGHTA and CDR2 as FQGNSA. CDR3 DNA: TGTGCCAGCAGCGCCCTAACCCTCCAGGATTACAATGAGCAGTTCTTC. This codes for CASSALTLQDYNEQFF.

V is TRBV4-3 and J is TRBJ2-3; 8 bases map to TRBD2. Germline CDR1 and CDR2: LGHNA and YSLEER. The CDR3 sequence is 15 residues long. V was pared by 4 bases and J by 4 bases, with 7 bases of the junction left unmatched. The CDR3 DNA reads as TGCGCCAGCAGCCTCGCCATGACTAGCGCAGATACGCAGTATTTT. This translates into CASSLAMTSADTQYF.

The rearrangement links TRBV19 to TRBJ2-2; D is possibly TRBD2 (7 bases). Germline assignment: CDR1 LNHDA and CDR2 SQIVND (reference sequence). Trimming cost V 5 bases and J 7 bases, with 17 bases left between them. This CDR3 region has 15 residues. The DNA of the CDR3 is TGTGCCAGTAGTCCACGGGGGAGGGGGATCGGGGAGCTGTTTTTT. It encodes CASSPRGRGIGELFF.

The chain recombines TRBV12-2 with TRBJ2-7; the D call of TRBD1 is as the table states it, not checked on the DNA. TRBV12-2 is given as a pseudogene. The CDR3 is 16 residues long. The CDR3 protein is CASRFVGPATRWEQYF. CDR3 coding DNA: TGTGCAAGTCGCTTTGTGGGGCCAGCAACCCGCTGGGAGCAGTACTTC.

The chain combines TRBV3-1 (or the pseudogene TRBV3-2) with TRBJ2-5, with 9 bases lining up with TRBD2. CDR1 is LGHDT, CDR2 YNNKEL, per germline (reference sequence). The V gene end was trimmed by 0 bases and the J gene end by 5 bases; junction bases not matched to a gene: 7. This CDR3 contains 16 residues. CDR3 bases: TGTGCCAGCAGCCAAGATTGGCATAGCGGGGGTGAGACCCAGTACTTC. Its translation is CASSQDWHSGGETQYF.

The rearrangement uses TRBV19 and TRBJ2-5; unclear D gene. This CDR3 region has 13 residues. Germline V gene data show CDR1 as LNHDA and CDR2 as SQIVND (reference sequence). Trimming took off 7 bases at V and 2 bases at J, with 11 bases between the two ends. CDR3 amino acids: CASKNDFQETQYF. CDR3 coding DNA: TGTGCCAGTAAGAATGACTTTCAAGAGACCCAGTACTTC.

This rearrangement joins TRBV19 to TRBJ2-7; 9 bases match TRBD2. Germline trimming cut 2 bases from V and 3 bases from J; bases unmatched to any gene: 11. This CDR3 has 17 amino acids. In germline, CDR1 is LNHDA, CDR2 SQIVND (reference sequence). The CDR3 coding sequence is TGTGCCAGTAGTATATCATGGCGAATAGCGGGGGTCTACGAGCAGTACTTC. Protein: CASSISWRIAGVYEQYF.

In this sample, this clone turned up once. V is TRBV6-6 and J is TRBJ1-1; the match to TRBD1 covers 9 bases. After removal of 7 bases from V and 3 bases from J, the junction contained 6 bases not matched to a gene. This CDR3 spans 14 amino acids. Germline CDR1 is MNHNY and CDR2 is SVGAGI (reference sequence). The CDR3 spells CASTTRTGDTEAFF. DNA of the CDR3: TGTGCCAGCACCACGCGGACAGGGGACACTGAAGCTTTCTTT.

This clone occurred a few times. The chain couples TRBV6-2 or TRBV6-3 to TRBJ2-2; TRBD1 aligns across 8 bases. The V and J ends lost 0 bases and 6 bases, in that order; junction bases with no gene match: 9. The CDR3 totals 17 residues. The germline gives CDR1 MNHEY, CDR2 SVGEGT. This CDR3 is CASSYSYGQGVPGELFF. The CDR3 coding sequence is TGTGCCAGCAGTTACTCCTACGGACAGGGCGTCCCCGGGGAGCTGTTTTTT.

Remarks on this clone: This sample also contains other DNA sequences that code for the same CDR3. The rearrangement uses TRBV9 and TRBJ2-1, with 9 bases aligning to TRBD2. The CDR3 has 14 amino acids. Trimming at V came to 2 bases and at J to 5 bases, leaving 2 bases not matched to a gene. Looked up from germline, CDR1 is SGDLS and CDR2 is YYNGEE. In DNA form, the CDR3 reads TGTGCCAGCAGCGTGACTAGCGGAAACAATGAGCAGTTCTTC. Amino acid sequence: CASSVTSGNNEQFF.

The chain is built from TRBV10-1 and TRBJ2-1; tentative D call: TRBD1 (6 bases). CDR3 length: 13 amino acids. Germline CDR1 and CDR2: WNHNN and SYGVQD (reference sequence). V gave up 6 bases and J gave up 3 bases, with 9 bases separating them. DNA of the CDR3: TGCGCCAGCAGATCACAGGGCTACAATGAGCAGTTCTTC. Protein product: CASRSQGYNEQFF.

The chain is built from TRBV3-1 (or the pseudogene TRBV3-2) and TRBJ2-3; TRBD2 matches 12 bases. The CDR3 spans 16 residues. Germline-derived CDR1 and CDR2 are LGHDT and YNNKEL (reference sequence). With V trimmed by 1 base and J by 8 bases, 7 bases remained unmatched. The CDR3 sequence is CASSQGLAGAQGTQYF. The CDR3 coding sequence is TGTGCCAGCAGCCAAGGACTAGCGGGGGCCCAGGGTACGCAGTATTTT.

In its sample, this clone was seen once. CDR3 sequence: CATSARGTSNTGELFF. The CDR3 DNA reads TGTGCCACCAGTGCCAGGGGGACATCTAACACCGGGGAGCTGTTTTTT. This chain connects TRBV24-1 to TRBJ2-2; 7 nucleotides line up with TRBD1. Looked up from germline, CDR1 is KGHDR and CDR2 is SFDVKD. V gave up 5 bases and J gave up 2 bases; unmatched junction bases: 7. The CDR3 runs to 16 residues.

The CDR3 protein is CASSYDSPYNEQFF. The CDR3 DNA is TGTGCCAGCAGTTACGACTCACCCTACAATGAGCAGTTCTTC. The chain links TRBV6-5 to TRBJ2-1; no clear D. Trimming removed 2 bases from V and 2 bases from J, with 7 bases in between. CDR1 is MNHEY and CDR2 is SVGAGI in the germline V gene. The length of the CDR3 is 14 residues.

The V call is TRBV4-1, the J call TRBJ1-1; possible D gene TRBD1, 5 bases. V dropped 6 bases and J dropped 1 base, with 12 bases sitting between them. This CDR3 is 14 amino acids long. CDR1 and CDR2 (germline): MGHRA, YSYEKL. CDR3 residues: CASRWADRNTEAFF. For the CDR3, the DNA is TGCGCCAGCAGATGGGCAGACAGGAACACTGAAGCTTTCTTT.

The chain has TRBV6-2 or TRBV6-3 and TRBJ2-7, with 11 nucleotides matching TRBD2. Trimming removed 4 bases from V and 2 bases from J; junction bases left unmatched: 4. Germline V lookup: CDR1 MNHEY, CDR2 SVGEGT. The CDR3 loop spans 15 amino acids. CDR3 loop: CASSSGTSGTYEQYF. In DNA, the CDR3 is TGTGCCAGCAGTTCCGGGACTAGCGGTACCTACGAGCAGTACTTC.

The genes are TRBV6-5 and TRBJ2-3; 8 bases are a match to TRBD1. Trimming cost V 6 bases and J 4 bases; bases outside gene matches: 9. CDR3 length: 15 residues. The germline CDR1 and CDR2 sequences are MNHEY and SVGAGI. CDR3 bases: TGTGCCAGCAGAAGACAGGGGCAGGGTCCAGATACGCAGTATTTT. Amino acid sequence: CASRRQGQGPDTQYF.

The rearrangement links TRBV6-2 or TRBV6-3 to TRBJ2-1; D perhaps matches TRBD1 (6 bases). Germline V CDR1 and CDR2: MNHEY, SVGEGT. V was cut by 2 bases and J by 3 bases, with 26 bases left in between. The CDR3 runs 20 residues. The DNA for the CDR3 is TGTGCCAGCAGTTACGACGTTCGGGACATCCGGAAATCCGACTACAATGAGCAGTTCTTC. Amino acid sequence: CASSYDVRDIRKSDYNEQFF.

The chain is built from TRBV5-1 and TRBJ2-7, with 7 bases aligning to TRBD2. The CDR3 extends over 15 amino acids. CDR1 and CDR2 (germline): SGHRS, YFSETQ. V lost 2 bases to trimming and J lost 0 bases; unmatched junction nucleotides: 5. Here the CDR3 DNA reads TGCGCCAGCAGCTTTGGCGGGGGACTCTCCTACGAGCAGTACTTC. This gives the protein CASSFGGGLSYEQYF.

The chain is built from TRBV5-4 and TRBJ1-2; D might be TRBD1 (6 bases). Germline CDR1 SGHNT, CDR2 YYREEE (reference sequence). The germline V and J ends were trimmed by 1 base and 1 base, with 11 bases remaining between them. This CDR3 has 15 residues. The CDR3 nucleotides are TGTGCCAGCAGCTTGAGAGGGGGGGGTAACTATGGCTACACCTTC. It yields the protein CASSLRGGGNYGYTF.

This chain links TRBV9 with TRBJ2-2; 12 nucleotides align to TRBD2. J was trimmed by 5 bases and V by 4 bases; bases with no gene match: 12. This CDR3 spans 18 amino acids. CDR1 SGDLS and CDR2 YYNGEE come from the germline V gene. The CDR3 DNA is TGTGCCAGCAGCTCCCGACTAGCGGGGGCCTCAGGGACCGGGGAGCTGTTTTTT. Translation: CASSSRLAGASGTGELFF.

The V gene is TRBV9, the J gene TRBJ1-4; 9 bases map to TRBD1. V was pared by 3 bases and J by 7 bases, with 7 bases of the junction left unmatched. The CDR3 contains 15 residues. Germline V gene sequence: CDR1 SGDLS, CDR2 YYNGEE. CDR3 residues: CASSARTGEGEKLFF. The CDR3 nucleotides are TGTGCCAGCAGCGCCCGGACAGGGGAGGGTGAAAAACTGTTTTTT.